These 26 T cell receptor beta chains were all obtained from the same sample, sequenced in a study of cytomegalovirus exposure and HLA in healthy donors. Primers included in the PCR were 60 Vbeta and 13 Jbeta primers. The table came from immunoSEQ multiplex PCR; TCRdb's copy has only in-frame clones and leaves some out. The sample's table shows about 60,000 clones. Sequencing input: PBMCs. These receptors were taken from a middle-aged man in good health and CMV-seropositive.

This chain connects TRBV30 to TRBJ2-2, with 9 bases matching TRBD1. Germline V CDR1 and CDR2: GTSNPN, SVGIG (reference sequence). This CDR3 comprises 15 residues. With V trimmed by 0 bases and J by 5 bases, 4 bases remained unmatched. The CDR3 is CAWSVVTGGTGELFF. In DNA, the CDR3 is TGTGCCTGGAGTGTAGTGACAGGGGGGACCGGGGAGCTGTTTTTT.

This chain joins TRBV5-8 and TRBJ1-6, with D unclear. The CDR3 has 16 amino acids. Germline V gives CDR1 SGHTS, CDR2 YDEGEE. Trimming took 5 bases from V and 0 from J, leaving 12 bases between them. This CDR3 reads CASSMTGSSYNSPLHF. DNA of the CDR3: TGTGCCAGCAGTATGACGGGTAGCTCCTATAATTCACCCCTCCACTTT.

The rearrangement links TRBV6-5 to TRBJ2-5; 11 nucleotides line up with TRBD1. The germline V gene encodes CDR1 MNHEY and CDR2 SVGAGI. After removal of 4 bases from V and 4 bases from J, the junction contained 2 bases not matched to a gene. The CDR3 has 14 amino acids. Written as DNA, the CDR3 is TGTGCCAGCAGTTCCGGGACAGGGGGAGAGACCCAGTACTTC. It yields the protein CASSSGTGGETQYF.

This chain's CDR3 is CASSLKDSMNTEAFF. The CDR3 DNA reads TGTGCCAGCTCACTAAAAGACAGTATGAACACTGAAGCTTTCTTT. This chain joins TRBV18 and TRBJ1-1; weak D call: TRBD1 (5 bases). The length of the CDR3 is 15 residues. Germline loops: CDR1 KGHSH, CDR2 LQKENI. The V end was cut by 4 bases, the J end by 0 bases, with 12 bases between.

The CDR3 region has the DNA TGTGCCAGCAGTCCTTCCCAGGGGACGAGGAACATTCAGTACTTC. Its translation: CASSPSQGTRNIQYF. The chain has TRBV6-5 and TRBJ2-4; D might be TRBD1 (6 bases). This CDR3 spans 15 amino acids. Germline CDR1 and CDR2: MNHEY and SVGAGI. The ends were cut back, 5 bases at V and 7 bases at J, with 18 bases in the middle.

This chain uses TRBV2 with TRBJ2-2; 8 bases align to TRBD1. CDR1 is SNHLY and CDR2 is FYNNEI in the germline V gene. The J segment lost 6 bases and the V segment lost 7 bases, leaving 4 bases of the junction unmatched. This CDR3 region has 13 residues. The CDR3 is CASTIQGAGELFF. The CDR3 DNA is TGTGCCAGCACCATACAGGGGGCCGGGGAGCTGTTTTTT.

With respect to this clone: The sample carries other DNA sequences with the same CDR3. This chain joins TRBV7-9 and TRBJ2-7, with D perhaps TRBD1 (6 bases). There are 12 residues in the CDR3. The germline V gene encodes CDR1 SEHNR and CDR2 FQNEAQ (reference sequence). Trimming stripped 5 bases from V and 5 bases from J, with 10 bases between. CDR3 sequence (DNA): TGTGCCAGCAGCCTGACAGGAGACGAGCAGTACTTC. Encoded protein: CASSLTGDEQYF.

The rearrangement joins TRBV18 to TRBJ2-1; TRBD1 agrees at 7 bases. This CDR3 spans 13 amino acids. Germline trimming cut 4 bases from V and 8 bases from J; bases unmatched to any gene: 5. Germline V gene lookup returns CDR1 KGHSH and CDR2 LQKENI. The CDR3 DNA follows: TGTGCCAGCTCACTCAGACAGGGCGATGAGCAGTTCTTC. Encoded protein: CASSLRQGDEQFF.

The chain combines TRBV7-6 with TRBJ2-1; 9 bases are a match to TRBD2. The germline gives CDR1 SGHVS, CDR2 FNYEAQ. With V trimmed by 3 bases and J by 7 bases, 10 bases remained unmatched. The CDR3 covers 16 residues. The CDR3 bases are TGTGCCAGCAGCTTGACTAGCGGTGGGAAGGGGAATGAGCAGTTCTTC. It translates to CASSLTSGGKGNEQFF. The entire variable domain, with the rest obtained from reference TRBV7-6 and TRBJ2-1, is as follows: GAGVSQSPRYKVTKRGQDVALRCDPISGHVSLYWYRQALGQGPEFLTYFNYEAQQDKSGLPNDRFSAERPEGSISTLTIQRTEQRDSAMYRCASSLTSGGKGNEQFFGPGTRLTVL.

The gene calls are TRBV18 and TRBJ1-1, with D maybe TRBD1 (6 bases). The CDR3 extends over 16 amino acids. V lost 3 bases to trimming and J lost 6 bases, with 20 bases between them. Germline CDR1 and CDR2: KGHSH and LQKENI. CDR3 DNA: TGTGCCAGCTCACCCAACAGGGACCCCACCACACCTGAAGCTTTCTTT. Its protein is CASSPNRDPTTPEAFF.

The rearrangement links TRBV7-9 to TRBJ2-3, with 8 bases fitting TRBD1. The junction had 7 bases not matched to a gene; V was cut back by 4 bases and J by 4 bases. The CDR3 runs to 15 residues. From germline, CDR1 is SEHNR and CDR2 FQNEAQ (reference sequence). The CDR3: CASSSGTGGPDTQYF. The DNA of the CDR3 is TGTGCCAGCAGCTCCGGGACAGGAGGTCCAGATACGCAGTATTTT.

This chain connects TRBV28 to TRBJ2-7; 13 nucleotides align to TRBD2. The CDR3 consists of 14 residues. Germline trimming cut 7 bases from V and 5 bases from J; bases unmatched to any gene: 5. Germline CDR1 is MDHEN and CDR2 is SYDVKM. CDR3 sequence: CASTTSGRVDEQYF. Here the CDR3 DNA reads TGTGCCAGCACAACTAGCGGGAGGGTAGACGAGCAGTACTTC.

J is TRBJ2-7 and V is TRBV30; D may be TRBD1 (6 bases). Trimming shortened V by 2 bases and J by 2 bases, and 22 bases separated the two germline ends. Germline assignment: CDR1 GTSNPN and CDR2 SVGIG (reference sequence). The CDR3 is 17 residues long. In DNA, the CDR3 is TGTGCCTGGAGTTCGAGACCAGGGGAAACCGTAACCTACGAGCAGTACTTC. This gives the protein CAWSSRPGETVTYEQYF. Using reference TRBV30 and TRBJ2-7 for the parts outside the CDR3, the full variable domain is SQTIHQWPATLVQPVGSPLSLECTVEGTSNPNLYWYRQAAGRGLQLLFYSVGIGQISSEVPQNLSASRPQDRQFILSSKKLLLSDSGFYLCAWSSRPGETVTYEQYFGPGTRLTVT.

The chain joins TRBV6-6 to TRBJ1-1; tentative D call: TRBD1 (5 bases). The CDR3 is 14 residues long. Germline CDR1 is MNHNY and CDR2 is SVGAGI (reference sequence). Trimming pared 4 bases from V and 3 bases from J, leaving 12 bases between. This CDR3 is CASSSGWADTEAFF. CDR3 nucleotide sequence: TGTGCCAGCAGTTCAGGGTGGGCGGACACTGAAGCTTTCTTT.

The rearrangement links TRBV28 to TRBJ2-7, with TRBD2 identical over 7 bases. J gave up 2 bases and V 3 bases, and 7 bases lay outside the gene matches. Germline V gene sequence: CDR1 MDHEN, CDR2 SYDVKM. There are 15 residues in the CDR3. This CDR3 reads CASSLSASGPYEQYF. Written as DNA, the CDR3 is TGTGCCAGCAGTTTGTCGGCTAGCGGCCCCTACGAGCAGTACTTC.

V gene TRBV2 combines with J gene TRBJ2-7, with 7 bases identical to TRBD1. CDR3 length equals 16 residues. Germline assignment: CDR1 SNHLY and CDR2 FYNNEI. The ends lost 7 bases at V and 3 bases at J; junction bases unmatched: 15. The CDR3 loop reads CASMGGAGTVIYEQYF. The DNA for the CDR3 is TGTGCCAGCATGGGTGGGGCCGGGACAGTGATCTACGAGCAGTACTTC.

The gene calls are TRBV9 and TRBJ1-1; D perhaps matches TRBD1 (5 bases). V lost 4 bases and J 2 bases, leaving 15 bases between the germline ends. The length of the CDR3 is 15 residues. The germline gives CDR1 SGDLS, CDR2 YYNGEE. CDR3 in DNA: TGTGCCAGCAGCCCGCGGACAAATCCAAACACTGAAGCTTTCTTT. Protein product: CASSPRTNPNTEAFF. The variable domain in full, with the rest retrieved from reference TRBV9 and TRBJ1-1, is DSGVTQTPKHLITATGQRVTLRCSPRSGDLSVYWYQQSLDQGLQFLIQYYNGEERAKGNILERFSAQQFPDLHSELNLSSLELGDSALYFCASSPRTNPNTEAFFGQGTRLTVV.

The chain is built from TRBV5-4 and TRBJ2-5; 7 nucleotides align to TRBD1. This CDR3 comprises 15 residues. The V segment lost 3 bases and the J segment 3 bases; nucleotides outside the gene matches: 8. Germline V gene sequence: CDR1 SGHNT, CDR2 YYREEE (reference sequence). This chain's CDR3 is CASSYPGQRKETQYF. In DNA, the CDR3 is TGTGCCAGCAGCTATCCGGGACAGCGAAAAGAGACCCAGTACTTC.

This chain joins TRBV27 and TRBJ2-7, with 8 nucleotides matching TRBD2. The germline CDR1 and CDR2 sequences are MNHEY and SMNVEV (reference sequence). CDR3 size: 15 residues. Trimming took 6 bases from V and 2 from J; bases not matched to a gene: 9. CDR3 sequence reads: CASSQTSALAYEQYF. CDR3 in DNA: TGTGCCAGCAGCCAGACTAGCGCCCTTGCCTACGAGCAGTACTTC.

The V gene is TRBV4-3, the J gene TRBJ2-1; 15 bases line up with TRBD2. V shed 4 bases and J 9 bases; nucleotides not matched to a gene: 10. The CDR3 loop spans 17 amino acids. Germline-derived CDR1 and CDR2 are LGHNA and YSLEER. CDR3 nucleotide sequence: TGCGCCAGCAGCCTCAGGACTAGCGGGGGGGCGGATAGTGAGCAGTTCTTC. Encoded protein: CASSLRTSGGADSEQFF.

Comment on this clone: At one end the junction does not follow the germline gene, possibly because of a read error. The chain carries TRBV7-2 and TRBJ1-3; no clear D. The CDR3 length is 11 residues. CDR1 and CDR2 (germline): SGHTA, FQGNSA. The CDR3 sequence is CASSSRNTIYF. The CDR3, as DNA: TGTGCCAGCAGCTCTAGAAACACCATATATTTT. Based on the CDR3 plus reference TRBV7-2 and TRBJ1-3, the full variable domain is GAGVSQSPSNKVTEKGKDVELRCDPISGHTALYWYRQSLGQGLEFLIYFQGNSAPDKSGLPSDRFSAERTGGSVSTLTIQRTQQEDSAVYLCASSSRNTIYFGEGSWLTVV.

V usage is TRBV4-2 and J usage is TRBJ1-4; 8 bases are shared with TRBD1. The ends lost 1 base at V and 8 bases at J; junction bases unmatched: 12. CDR1 and CDR2 (germline): LGHNA, YNFKEQ. This CDR3 has 17 amino acids. The CDR3, as DNA: TGTGCCAGCAGCCAAGGGCCATTCCAGGGGGCGGGAGAAAAACTGTTTTTT. It is translated as CASSQGPFQGAGEKLFF.

V and J are TRBV7-2 and TRBJ1-1; D uncertain. V gave up 4 bases and J gave up 0 bases, with 6 bases separating them. The germline V gene encodes CDR1 SGHTA and CDR2 FQGNSA. The CDR3 length is 13 residues. CDR3: CASSSSLNTEAFF. In nucleotides, the CDR3 is TGTGCCAGCAGCTCGAGTTTGAACACTGAAGCTTTCTTT.

This rearrangement joins TRBV9 to TRBJ1-3, with 11 nucleotides matching TRBD1. Trimming took 4 bases from V and 8 from J; bases not matched to a gene: 5. Germline V gene sequence: CDR1 SGDLS, CDR2 YYNGEE. CDR3 size: 14 residues. The CDR3 sequence: CASSPGTGGDTIYF. The CDR3 DNA reads TGTGCCAGCAGCCCGGGGACAGGGGGAGACACCATATATTTT.

Concerning this clone: One junction end disagrees with the germline gene, perhaps due to a read error. This sample also contains other DNA sequences that code for the same CDR3. The genes are TRBV29-1 and TRBJ1-6; D gene unclear. This CDR3 comprises 13 residues. CDR1 is SQVTM, CDR2 ANQGSEA, per germline. The CDR3 DNA follows: TGCAGCGTTGGGGAGGACCTTAATTCACCCCTACACTTT. Amino acids: CSVGEDLNSPLHF.

The rearrangement joins TRBV5-1 to TRBJ1-3; D perhaps matches TRBD1 (5 bases). The V end was cut by 4 bases, the J end by 0 bases, with 11 bases between. From germline, CDR1 is SGHRS and CDR2 YFSETQ. This CDR3 has 15 residues. Written as DNA, the CDR3 is TGCGCCAGCAGCATGGACACCTCCTCTGGAAACACCATATATTTT. This codes for CASSMDTSSGNTIYF.